These 22 T cell receptor beta chains were all obtained from the same sample, sequenced in a study of T cells after yellow fever vaccination. One entry per CDR3 protein results from TCRdb running MiXCR on the 5' RACE reads. The sample records fewer than 350,000 distinct CDR3 sequences, approximately 3.8% being singletons. Material: PBMCs, obtained on the day of the yellow fever booster vaccination. The receptors shown here come from a man aged 18 to 30 who received the YFV17D yellow fever vaccine.

This clonotype occurred many times. The chain combines TRBV7-2 with TRBJ2-3; the D is unclear. Trimming pared 5 bases from V and 4 bases from J, leaving 13 bases between. CDR1 is SGHTA and CDR2 is FQGNSA in the germline V gene. This CDR3 has 14 residues. CDR3 DNA sequence: TGTGCCAGCAGCCCCACGGGTGGTGCAGATACGCAGTATTTT. This gives the protein CASSPTGGADTQYF.

This clonotype was picked up a small number of times. The CDR3 loop reads CASSSGLAGTNEQFF. The CDR3 nucleotides read TGTGCCAGCAGTTCGGGACTAGCGGGGACAAATGAGCAGTTCTTC. V usage is TRBV6-5 and J usage is TRBJ2-1; 13 bases align to TRBD2. The CDR3 runs to 15 residues. V was pared by 4 bases and J by 7 bases, with 4 bases of the junction left unmatched. Germline V gene sequence: CDR1 MNHEY, CDR2 SVGAGI.

This clonotype has a count of ten or more. The rearrangement links TRBV10-3 to TRBJ1-2, with TRBD1 identical over 8 bases. The CDR3 is made up of 13 amino acids. V dropped 5 bases and J dropped 2; count of bases not matched to a gene: 1. Germline V CDR1 and CDR2: ENHRY, SYGVKD. The CDR3 nucleotides read TGTGCCATCAGTCACAGGGGGAACTATGGCTACACCTTC. Translation gives CAISHRGNYGYTF.

This clonotype has just a few counts. This chain connects TRBV21-1 to TRBJ1-1; the tabulated D call, TRBD1, remains unverified against the DNA. TRBV21-1 is flagged as a pseudogene. This CDR3 has 14 residues. CDR3 in amino acids: CASSKGAENTEAFF. The CDR3 bases are TGTGCCAGCAGCAAAGGGGCGGAGAACACTGAAGCTTTCTTT.

The V call is TRBV14, the J call TRBJ2-1, with 11 bases aligning to TRBD2. V was pared by 3 bases and J by 3 bases, with 1 base of the junction left unmatched. The CDR3 totals 15 residues. Germline CDR1 reads SGHDN; CDR2 reads FVKESK. In DNA form, the CDR3 reads TGTGCCAGCAGCCACCTAGCGGGAGGCTACAATGAGCAGTTCTTC. Its translation: CASSHLAGGYNEQFF.

This clonotype occurred many times. The genes are TRBV4-1 and TRBJ2-7; perhaps TRBD1 as D (6 bases). In germline, CDR1 is MGHRA, CDR2 YSYEKL. The germline V and J ends were trimmed by 5 bases and 0 bases, with 11 bases remaining between them. The CDR3 loop spans 14 amino acids. CDR3 amino acids: CASSGQTGSYEQYV. The CDR3 DNA follows: TGCGCCAGCAGCGGACAGACAGGCTCCTACGAGCAGTACGTC.

The rearrangement uses TRBV5-1 and TRBJ2-1; D remains unclear. Germline-derived CDR1 and CDR2 are SGHRS and YFSETQ. Trimming removed 1 base from V and 5 bases from J, with 4 bases in between. There are 12 residues in the CDR3. The CDR3 here is CASSLTNNEQFF. The CDR3 DNA is TGCGCCAGCAGCTTGACCAACAATGAGCAGTTCTTC.

In this sample, this clonotype turned up many times. V gene TRBV4-1 combines with J gene TRBJ2-7; a possible D gene is TRBD1 (5 bases). This CDR3 has 16 residues. From germline, CDR1 is MGHRA and CDR2 YSYEKL. Trimming pared 0 bases from V and 5 bases from J, leaving 17 bases between. CDR3 bases: TGCGCCAGCAGCCAAGACAGGGCGGCGGATGTAGACGAGCAGTACGTC. It yields the protein CASSQDRAADVDEQYV.

Ten or more counts support this clonotype. This sequence joins TRBV15 and TRBJ2-7, with 13 nucleotides matching TRBD2. V trimming: 5 bases; J trimming: 3 bases; junction bases outside the gene matches: 4. Germline V gene sequence: CDR1 LNHNV, CDR2 YYDKDF (reference sequence). The CDR3 has 15 amino acids. The CDR3 loop reads CATSLGTSGVYEQYF. The CDR3 nucleotides are TGTGCCACCAGCCTCGGGACTAGCGGGGTCTACGAGCAGTACTTC.

In DNA, the CDR3 is TGTGCCATCAGCGAGGACACGACCTACAATGAGCAGTTCTTC. Its protein product is CAISEDTTYNEQFF. The rearrangement joins TRBV10-3 to TRBJ2-1; TRBD1 might be the D (5 bases). Trimming stripped 6 bases from V and 2 bases from J, with 11 bases between. This CDR3 spans 14 amino acids. Germline assignment: CDR1 ENHRY and CDR2 SYGVKD.

This clonotype was seen repeatedly, ten times or more. The V call is TRBV15, the J call TRBJ2-2; D remains ambiguous. The germline V and J ends were trimmed by 3 bases and 4 bases, with 6 bases remaining between them. CDR1 and CDR2 (germline): LNHNV, YYDKDF (reference sequence). The CDR3 is 13 amino acids. CDR3 amino acids: CATSRSFTGELFF. The CDR3 DNA follows: TGTGCCACCAGCAGGTCTTTCACCGGGGAGCTGTTTTTT.

The chain links TRBV12-3 or TRBV12-4 to TRBJ2-3, with 8 bases identical to TRBD2. V lost 6 bases and J lost 4; bases outside the gene matches: 9. The CDR3 sequence is 15 residues long. DNA for the CDR3: TGTGCCAGCAGCGACACCGGGGGGGCCGCAGATACGCAGTATTTT. Translating it yields CASSDTGGAADTQYF.

The sample holds a few counts of this clonotype. The chain recombines TRBV14 with TRBJ2-7; the D gene is possibly TRBD2 (5 bases). The CDR3 runs 15 residues. CDR1 and CDR2 from the germline V gene are SGHDN and FVKESK. The V and J ends lost 1 base and 5 bases respectively, with 15 bases between them. This CDR3 reads CASSQVLGGENEQYF. The CDR3 DNA is TGTGCCAGCAGCCAAGTCCTTGGTGGGGAGAACGAGCAGTACTTC. The whole variable domain, filled in from reference TRBV14 and TRBJ2-7, reads EAGVTQFPSHSVIEKGQTVTLRCDPISGHDNLYWYRRVMGKEIKFLLHFVKESKQDESGMPNNRFLAERTGGTYSTLKVQPAELEDSGVYFCASSQVLGGENEQYFGPGTRLTVT.

The sample holds many counts of this clonotype. The J gene is TRBJ2-5, the V gene TRBV11-2; D unclear. Per the germline V gene, CDR1 is SGHAT and CDR2 is FQNNGV. V lost 7 bases, J lost 4 bases, and 10 bases lay in between. The CDR3 consists of 12 residues. The CDR3 loop reads CASTPTGETQYF. The CDR3 DNA follows: TGTGCCAGCACCCCGACGGGAGAGACCCAGTACTTC.

The CDR3 loop reads CASSLPWGSTDTQYF. The CDR3 nucleotides read TGTGCCAGCAGCTTACCCTGGGGGAGCACAGATACGCAGTATTTT. The V and J genes are TRBV5-6 and TRBJ2-3, with D tentatively TRBD1 or TRBD2 (5 bases each). The V end was cut by 2 bases, the J end by 0 bases, with 10 bases between. CDR1 and CDR2 from the germline V gene are SGHDT and YYEEEE. The CDR3 contains 15 residues.

In its sample, this clonotype was seen a few times. The rearrangement links TRBV7-9 to TRBJ1-2; 8 bases match TRBD1. CDR3 size: 14 residues. Germline assignment: CDR1 SEHNR and CDR2 FQNEAQ (reference sequence). V lost 2 bases and J lost 6; bases outside the gene matches: 5. The CDR3 region is CASSLQTGGNGYTF. Written as DNA, the CDR3 is TGTGCCAGCAGCTTACAAACAGGGGGGAATGGCTACACCTTC.

This clonotype showed up many times. The chain is built from TRBV7-2 and TRBJ2-2, with 15 nucleotides matching TRBD2. CDR1 SGHTA and CDR2 FQGNSA come from the germline V gene. Trimming at V came to 5 bases and at J to 0 bases, leaving 10 bases not matched to a gene. The CDR3 sequence is 20 residues long. The CDR3 sequence is CASSATGTSGGSPNTGELFF. The CDR3 coding sequence is TGTGCCAGCAGCGCAACCGGGACTAGCGGGGGGTCTCCGAACACCGGGGAGCTGTTTTTT.

This clonotype appeared many times. V gene TRBV5-1 combines with J gene TRBJ2-7; 9 nucleotides align to TRBD2. The CDR3 contains 18 residues. The ends lost 0 bases at V and 0 bases at J; junction bases unmatched: 10. CDR1 is SGHRS, CDR2 YFSETQ, per germline. CDR3: CASSLVASGGSLSYEQYF. In nucleotides, the CDR3 is TGCGCCAGCAGCTTGGTGGCCAGCGGGGGGTCCCTCTCCTACGAGCAGTACTTC.

The V and J genes are TRBV6-6 and TRBJ2-7, with D maybe TRBD1 (6 bases). The germline V gene has CDR1 MNHNY and CDR2 SVGAGI (reference sequence). With 8 bases removed from V and 3 bases from J, the gap between germline ends came to 14 bases. This CDR3 is built from 13 residues. CDR3 nucleotides: TGTGCCAGCGGAGACAGGCCCAACTACGAGCAGTACGTC. This sequence encodes CASGDRPNYEQYV.

This clonotype has only a few counts. The chain uses TRBV5-1 and TRBJ2-1; TRBD2 is a possible D gene (6 bases). Trimming shortened V by 2 bases and J by 9 bases, and 21 bases separated the two germline ends. CDR1 SGHRS and CDR2 YFSETQ come from the germline V gene. The CDR3 sequence is 16 residues long. The CDR3 sequence is CASSFSSTPVGGEQFF. For the CDR3, the DNA is TGCGCCAGCAGCTTCTCCTCTACCCCGGTCGGGGGTGAGCAGTTCTTC.

In this sample, this clonotype turned up many times. The chain has TRBV6-5 and TRBJ1-5; D is unresolved. This CDR3 contains 15 residues. Germline CDR1 and CDR2: MNHEY and SVGAGI. V was clipped by 6 bases and J by 3 bases, with 15 bases between them. The DNA for the CDR3 is TGTGCCAGCAGGTTAGCGGACGGCGCCAATCAGCCCCAGCATTTT. Translating gives CASRLADGANQPQHF.

This clonotype has at least ten counts. The V and J genes are TRBV9 and TRBJ1-1, with TRBD1 as a possible D gene (5 bases). Germline V gene sequence: CDR1 SGDLS, CDR2 YYNGEE. The length of the CDR3 is 15 residues. The V and J ends lost 0 bases and 0 bases respectively, with 9 bases between them. The CDR3 here is CASSVGLGVNTEAFF. The CDR3 coding sequence is TGTGCCAGCAGCGTAGGACTAGGGGTGAACACTGAAGCTTTCTTT.